The subject of this entry is one T cell receptor (beta chain). The source of the sample is a study of shared clonotypes between healthy human individuals. V was pared by 6 bases and J by 13 bases, with 18 bases between. Germline V lookup: CDR1 PRHDT, CDR2 FYEKMQ (reference sequence). The CDR3 consists of 12 residues. The protocol was immunoSEQ multiplex PCR, while the TCRdb copy is restricted to in-frame clones and leaves out a portion. The table shows 400,000 to 600,000 clones, with roughly three quarters occurring only once. The sequence came from a woman aged 40 to 50 in good health. Some clones in this sample may be carry-over from other donors' samples. The chain has TRBV13 and TRBJ1-1; D unresolved. Sequencing was performed on PBMCs. The CDR3 spells CASSQVRGGVFF. DNA of the CDR3: TGTGCCAGCAGTCAGGTGCGGGGTGGGGTTTTCTTT.